The 3 T cell receptor beta chains given below trace back to one sample, sequenced in a study of regulatory T cells in long-lasting Graves disease (TCRdb year 2021). The method was multiplex PCR. The instrument was an Illumina HiSeq 4000. To build TCR beta libraries, CDR3 regions were amplified by Arm-PCR using iRepertoire HTBI primers. TCRdb's own reprocessing of the public reads used fastp at Q25 and MiXCR and kept productive beta chains. Identical CDR3 proteins give one entry, which carries the most common genes and DNA. The sample table shows about 460,000 distinct CDR3 sequences, and around a fifth are seen once. The top ten constitute around 13% of the sample. Sample time point, as interpreted from the label and publication: persistent/refractory GD, antithyroid drugs over 5 years with positive TRAb. For both TCR sequencing and RNA sequencing, RNA was extracted from PBMCs using TRIzol. Material: peripheral blood mononuclear cells (PBMCs), obtained when the disease was refractory, from a patient treated with antithyroid drugs. The receptors originated from a female donor with Graves disease.

Here the CDR3 DNA reads TGTGCCAGCAGAAGGACACAAGAGACCCAGTACTTC. Residues: CASRRTQETQYF. This chain links TRBV7-9 with TRBJ2-5; D might be TRBD1 (5 bases). Per germline, CDR1 SEHNR and CDR2 FQNEAQ (reference sequence). CDR3 size: 12 residues. V was clipped by 6 bases and J by 2 bases, with 7 bases between them.

The chain recombines TRBV30 with TRBJ2-7; D may correspond to TRBD1 or TRBD2 (7 bases each). Germline loops: CDR1 GTSNPN, CDR2 SVGIG (reference sequence). This CDR3 is 16 amino acids long. Deletions cut 4 bases from V and 7 bases from J, with 26 bases between. CDR3 bases: TGTGCCTGGATGACAGTTGGCGCAGGGGGAGGGTGGGAGCAGTACTTC. Its protein is CAWMTVGAGGGWEQYF.

Of note for this clonotype: This sequence may be a read error, since a much larger clone differs from it by one base. The chain carries TRBV14 and TRBJ2-6; D remains unclear. The CDR3 totals 14 residues. Trimming cost V 5 bases and J 0 bases, with 5 bases left between them. Germline V lookup: CDR1 SGHDN, CDR2 FVKESK. CDR3 protein: CASSFVSGANVLTF. The CDR3 nucleotides are TGTGCCAGCAGCTTCGTCTCTGGGGCCAACGTCCTGACTTTC.